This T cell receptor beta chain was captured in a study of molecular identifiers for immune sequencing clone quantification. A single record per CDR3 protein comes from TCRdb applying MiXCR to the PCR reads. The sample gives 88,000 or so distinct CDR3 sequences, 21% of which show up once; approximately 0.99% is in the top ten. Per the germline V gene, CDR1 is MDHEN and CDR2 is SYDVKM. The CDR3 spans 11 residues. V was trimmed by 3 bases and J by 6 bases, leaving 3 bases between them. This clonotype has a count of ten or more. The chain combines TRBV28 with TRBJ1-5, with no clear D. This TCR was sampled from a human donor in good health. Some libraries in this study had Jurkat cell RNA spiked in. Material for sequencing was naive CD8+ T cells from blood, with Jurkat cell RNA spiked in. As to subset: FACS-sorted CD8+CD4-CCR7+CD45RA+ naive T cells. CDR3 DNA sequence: TGTGCCAGCAGTTTCAGTCAGCCCCAGCATTTT. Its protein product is CASSFSQPQHF. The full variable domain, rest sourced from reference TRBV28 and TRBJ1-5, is DVKVTQSSRYLVKRTGEKVFLECVQDMDHENMFWYRQDPGLGLRLIYFSYDVKMKEKGDIPEGYSVSREKKERFSLILESASTNQTSMYLCASSFSQPQHFGDGTRLSIL.